The rows below give T cell receptor beta chains drawn from one sample of a study of blood T cell repertoires in COVID-19. Measured with immunoSEQ multiplex PCR; TCRdb has only the in-frame clones, and not every one. There are fewer than 85,000 clones in the sample; approximately 80% occur only once, and under 20% lies in the top ten. The source material was peripheral blood. The receptors come from a woman aged 55-75 years with acute or convalescent COVID-19. The CDR3 runs from the conserved cysteine through the conserved F or W. Fields, in order: CDR3 length, V gene, J gene, CDR3 protein.

cdr3_length: 14
v_call: TRBV18
j_call: TRBJ1-4
cdr3_aa: CASSPRSSNEKLFF

cdr3_length: 16
v_call: TRBV9
j_call: TRBJ2-3
cdr3_aa: CASSVEGRIAVDTQYF

cdr3_length: 16
v_call: TRBV5-1
j_call: TRBJ2-2
cdr3_aa: CASSAGLAGITGELFF

cdr3_length: 17
v_call: TRBV4-2
j_call: TRBJ2-5
cdr3_aa: CASSQTPTSGVKETQYF

cdr3_length: 16
v_call: TRBV18
j_call: TRBJ2-3
cdr3_aa: CASSPALAGGSNTQYF

cdr3_length: 14
v_call: TRBV6-2/TRBV6-3
j_call: TRBJ2-5
cdr3_aa: CASSSHGAGETQYF

cdr3_length: 13
v_call: TRBV12-5
j_call: TRBJ1-1
cdr3_aa: CASGLVRGTEAFF

cdr3_length: 16
v_call: TRBV29-1
j_call: TRBJ1-2
cdr3_aa: CSVAPDRGRGDYGYTF

cdr3_length: 15
v_call: TRBV19
j_call: TRBJ1-5
cdr3_aa: CASSIVWQGNQPQHF

cdr3_length: 12
v_call: TRBV11-2
j_call: TRBJ1-1
cdr3_aa: CASSLNRAEAFF

cdr3_length: 15
v_call: TRBV24-1
j_call: TRBJ1-2
cdr3_aa: CATSDGYPGQDGYTF